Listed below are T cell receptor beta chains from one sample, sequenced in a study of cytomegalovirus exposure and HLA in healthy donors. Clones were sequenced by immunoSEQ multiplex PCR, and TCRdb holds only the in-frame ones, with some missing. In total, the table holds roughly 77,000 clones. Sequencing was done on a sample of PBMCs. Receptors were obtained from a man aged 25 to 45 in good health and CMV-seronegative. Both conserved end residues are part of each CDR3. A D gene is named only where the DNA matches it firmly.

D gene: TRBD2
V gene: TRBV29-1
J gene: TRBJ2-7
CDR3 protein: CSVLAGGDYEQYF
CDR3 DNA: TGCAGCGTCTTGGCGGGGGGGGACTACGAGCAGTACTTC

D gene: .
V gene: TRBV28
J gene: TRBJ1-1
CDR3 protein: CASSAGRRSAFKSRAFF
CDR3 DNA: TGTGCCAGCAGTGCGGGACGTCGTTCCGCCTTTAAATCGAGAGCTTTCTTT

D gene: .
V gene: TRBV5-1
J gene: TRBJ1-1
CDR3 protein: CASSLGWAPEAFF
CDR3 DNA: TGCGCCAGCAGCTTGGGTTGGGCCCCTGAAGCTTTCTTT

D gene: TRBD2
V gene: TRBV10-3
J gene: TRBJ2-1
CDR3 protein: CAISGGLAGVTEQFF
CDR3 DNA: TGTGCCATCAGTGGCGGACTAGCGGGAGTGACTGAGCAGTTCTTC

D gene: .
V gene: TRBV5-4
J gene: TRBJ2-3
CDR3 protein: CASSATSTDTQYF
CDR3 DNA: TGTGCCAGCAGCGCCACTAGCACAGATACGCAGTATTTT

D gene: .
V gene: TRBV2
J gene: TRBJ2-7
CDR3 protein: CASSEDGYGYEQYF
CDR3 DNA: TGTGCCAGCAGTGAAGACGGGTATGGGTACGAGCAGTACTTC

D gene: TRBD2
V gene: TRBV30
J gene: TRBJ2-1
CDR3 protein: CAWSSGIEQFF
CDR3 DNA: TGTGCCTGGAGTAGCGGGATTGAGCAGTTCTTC

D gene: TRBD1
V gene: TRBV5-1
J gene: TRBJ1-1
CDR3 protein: CASSSDRVAEAFF
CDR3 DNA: TGCGCCAGCAGCAGTGACAGGGTCGCTGAAGCTTTCTTT

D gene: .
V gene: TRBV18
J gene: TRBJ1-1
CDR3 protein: CASLRGGQFTEAFF
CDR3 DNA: TGTGCCAGCCTCAGGGGCGGACAGTTCACTGAAGCTTTCTTT

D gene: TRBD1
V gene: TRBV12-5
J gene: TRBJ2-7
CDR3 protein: CASGMGQYYEQYF
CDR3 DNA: TGTGCTAGTGGTATGGGACAGTACTACGAGCAGTACTTC

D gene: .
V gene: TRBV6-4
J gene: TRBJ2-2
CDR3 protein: CASSDTPTAGELFF
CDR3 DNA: TGTGCCAGCAGTGACACACCGACAGCCGGGGAGCTGTTTTTT

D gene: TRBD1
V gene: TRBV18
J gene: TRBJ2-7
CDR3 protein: CASVGTGYLDEQYF
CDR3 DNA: TGTGCCAGCGTCGGGACAGGGTATCTCGACGAGCAGTACTTC

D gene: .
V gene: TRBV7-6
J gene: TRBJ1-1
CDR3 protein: CASSLSGHRGKAFF
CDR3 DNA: TGTGCCAGCAGCTTATCAGGCCACCGGGGTAAAGCTTTCTTT

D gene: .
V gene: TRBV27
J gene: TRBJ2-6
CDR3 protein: CASSTQGSGANVLTF
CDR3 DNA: TGTGCCAGCAGTACACAGGGCTCTGGGGCCAACGTCCTGACTTTC

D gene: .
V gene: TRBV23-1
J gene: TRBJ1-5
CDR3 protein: CASSQSWGDNQPQHF
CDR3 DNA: TGCGCCAGCAGTCAATCGTGGGGGGACAATCAGCCCCAGCATTTT

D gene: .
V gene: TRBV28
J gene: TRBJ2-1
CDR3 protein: CASSLMAGSYNEQFF
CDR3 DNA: TGTGCCAGCAGTTTGATGGCGGGGTCCTACAATGAGCAGTTCTTC

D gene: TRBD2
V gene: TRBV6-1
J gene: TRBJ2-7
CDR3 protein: CASSAGTSGAEEQYF
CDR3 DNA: TGTGCCAGCAGTGCTGGGACTAGCGGCGCGGAGGAGCAGTACTTC

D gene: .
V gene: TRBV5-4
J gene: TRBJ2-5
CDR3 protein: CASRGGGEETQYF
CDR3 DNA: TGTGCCAGCAGGGGCGGAGGAGAGGAGACCCAGTACTTC

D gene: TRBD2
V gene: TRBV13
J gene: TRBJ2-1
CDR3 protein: CASTLAGGPADEQFF
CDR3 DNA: TGTGCCAGCACCCTAGCGGGAGGGCCCGCTGATGAGCAGTTCTTC

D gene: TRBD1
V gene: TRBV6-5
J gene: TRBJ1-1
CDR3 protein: CASNIQGASTEAFF
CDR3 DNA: TGTGCCAGCAACATACAGGGGGCGAGCACTGAAGCTTTCTTT

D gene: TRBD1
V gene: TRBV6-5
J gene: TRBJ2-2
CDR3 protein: CASSRDSSFTGELFF
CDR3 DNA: TGTGCCAGCTCGAGGGACAGCTCATTCACCGGGGAGCTGTTTTTT

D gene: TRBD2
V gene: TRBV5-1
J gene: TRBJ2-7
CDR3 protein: CASSSGTSGYEQYF
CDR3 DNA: TGCGCCAGCAGCTCCGGGACTAGCGGCTACGAGCAGTACTTC

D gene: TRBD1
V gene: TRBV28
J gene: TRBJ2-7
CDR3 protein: CASSPAGTGSYEQYF
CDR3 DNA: TGTGCCAGCAGTCCAGCCGGGACAGGGTCGTACGAGCAGTACTTC

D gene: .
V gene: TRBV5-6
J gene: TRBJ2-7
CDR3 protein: CASSLAPLSSYEQYF
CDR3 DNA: TGTGCCAGCAGCTTGGCCCCCCTGAGCTCCTACGAGCAGTACTTC

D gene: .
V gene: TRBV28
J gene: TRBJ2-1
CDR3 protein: CASSLIGRGYNEQFF
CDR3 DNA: TGTGCCAGCAGTTTAATAGGTAGGGGCTACAATGAGCAGTTCTTC

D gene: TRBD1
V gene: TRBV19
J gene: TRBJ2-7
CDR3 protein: CASSARDRGSSYEQYF
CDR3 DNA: TGTGCCAGTAGTGCTAGGGACAGGGGGAGCTCCTACGAGCAGTACTTC

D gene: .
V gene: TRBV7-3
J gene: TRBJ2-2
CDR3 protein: CASSLWGDPANTGELFF
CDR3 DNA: TGTGCCAGCAGCTTATGGGGGGACCCCGCGAACACCGGGGAGCTGTTTTTT

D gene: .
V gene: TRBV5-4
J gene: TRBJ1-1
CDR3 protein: CASSLARGALGTEAFF
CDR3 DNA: TGTGCCAGCAGCTTGGCCCGGGGGGCCCTGGGCACTGAAGCTTTCTTT

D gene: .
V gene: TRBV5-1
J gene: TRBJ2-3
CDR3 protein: CASSLGLTDTQYF
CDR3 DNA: TGCGCCAGCAGCTTGGGGCTCACAGATACGCAGTATTTT

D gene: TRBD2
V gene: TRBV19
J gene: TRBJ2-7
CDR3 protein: CASSIIFGRTSYEQYF
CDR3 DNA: TGTGCCAGTAGTATAATTTTCGGGAGGACCTCCTACGAGCAGTACTTC

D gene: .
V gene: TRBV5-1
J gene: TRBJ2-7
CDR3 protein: CASSRTPQQGSYEQYF
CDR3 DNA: TGCGCCAGCAGCCGCACCCCGCAACAGGGCTCCTACGAGCAGTACTTC

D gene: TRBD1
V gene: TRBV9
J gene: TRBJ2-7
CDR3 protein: CASSARTGLYYEQYF
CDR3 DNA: TGTGCCAGCAGCGCAAGGACAGGGCTTTACTACGAGCAGTACTTC

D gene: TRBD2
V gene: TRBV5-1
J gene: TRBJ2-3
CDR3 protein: CASSLGDSGRAADTQYF
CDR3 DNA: TGCGCCAGCAGCTTGGGTGATAGCGGGAGGGCTGCAGATACGCAGTATTTT

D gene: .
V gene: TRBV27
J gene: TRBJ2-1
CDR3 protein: CASSLVADNEQFF
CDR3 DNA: TGTGCCAGCAGTTTGGTAGCGGACAATGAGCAGTTCTTC

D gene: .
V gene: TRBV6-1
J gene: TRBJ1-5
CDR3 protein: CASSETTGGNQPQHF
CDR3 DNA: TGTGCCAGCAGTGAAACTACTGGTGGGAATCAGCCCCAGCATTTT

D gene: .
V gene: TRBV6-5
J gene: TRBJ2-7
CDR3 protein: CASSYRELSYEQYF
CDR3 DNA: TGTGCCAGCAGTTACAGGGAGCTTTCCTACGAGCAGTACTTC

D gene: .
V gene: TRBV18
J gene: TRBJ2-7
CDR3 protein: CASSPRTVITYEQYF
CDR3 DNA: TGTGCCAGCTCACCAAGGACAGTCATTACCTACGAGCAGTACTTC

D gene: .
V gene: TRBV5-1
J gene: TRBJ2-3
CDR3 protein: CASSLGMMSGTDTQYF
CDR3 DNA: TGCGCCAGCAGCTTGGGTATGATGAGCGGCACAGATACGCAGTATTTT

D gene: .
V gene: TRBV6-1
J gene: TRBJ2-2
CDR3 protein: CASSEASGGASTGELFF
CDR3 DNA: TGTGCCAGCAGTGAAGCTTCTGGCGGAGCGTCCACCGGGGAGCTGTTTTTT

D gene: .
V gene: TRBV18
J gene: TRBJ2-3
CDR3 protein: CASSPAGSTDTQYF
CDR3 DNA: TGTGCCAGCTCACCGGCAGGGTCCACAGATACGCAGTATTTT

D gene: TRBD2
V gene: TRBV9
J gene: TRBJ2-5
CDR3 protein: CASSVAPSGQETQYF
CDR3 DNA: TGTGCCAGCAGCGTAGCGCCTAGCGGACAAGAGACCCAGTACTTC

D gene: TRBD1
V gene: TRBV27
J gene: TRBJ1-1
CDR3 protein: CASSLRQGGNTEAFF
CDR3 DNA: TGTGCCAGCAGTCTAAGACAGGGGGGGAACACTGAAGCTTTCTTT

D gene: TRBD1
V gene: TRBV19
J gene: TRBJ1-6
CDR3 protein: CASSSRTGLYSPLHF
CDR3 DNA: TGTGCCAGTAGTTCCCGGACAGGGTTATACTCACCCCTCCACTTT

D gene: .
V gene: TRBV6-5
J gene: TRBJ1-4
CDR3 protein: CASKETLDEKLFF
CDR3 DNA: TGTGCCAGCAAGGAGACCCTTGATGAAAAACTGTTTTTT

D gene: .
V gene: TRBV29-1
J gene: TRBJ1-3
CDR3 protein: CSVEEGQSGNTIYF
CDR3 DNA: TGCAGCGTTGAAGAGGGACAATCTGGAAACACCATATATTTT

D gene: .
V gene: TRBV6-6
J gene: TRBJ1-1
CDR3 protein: CASEQFNTEAFF
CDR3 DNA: TGTGCCAGTGAACAGTTCAACACTGAAGCTTTCTTT

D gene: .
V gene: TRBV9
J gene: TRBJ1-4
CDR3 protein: CASSRSNFNEKLFF
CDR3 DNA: TGTGCCAGCAGCCGGAGTAACTTCAATGAAAAACTGTTTTTT